The T cell receptor (beta chain) under discussion was sequenced for a study of regulatory T cells in long-lasting Graves disease. V gave up 0 bases and J gave up 7 bases, with 14 bases separating them. The CDR3 has 14 amino acids. Germline CDR1 SGDLS, CDR2 YYNGEE. This clonotype was seen repeatedly, ten times or more. What it binds is unknown. Arm-PCR of CDR3 regions and iRepertoire HTBI primers were the basis on which TCR beta libraries were built. TCRdb re-called the multiplex PCR reads through MiXCR, storing one row per CDR3 protein. Here the sample spans 530,000 or so distinct CDR3 sequences, approximately 12% being singletons. Study-wide results and caveats: Persistent disease was characterized by preferential usage of TRBV28, TRBJ1-2 and TRBJ2-5.

The sample's time point: newly diagnosed GD, antithyroid drugs for less than 3 months. After RNA was extracted from PBMCs, the TCR library was made from it. The same data also contributed to another study, on T cells in Graves' hyperthyroidism and ophthalmopathy. That source reports: HTBI primers were employed in a first-round RT-PCR of the TCR CDR3.

Sequencing used peripheral blood mononuclear cells (PBMCs), obtained at new diagnosis, from a patient treated with antithyroid drugs. The source of this sequence is a man aged 25 to 45 with Graves disease. The rearrangement links TRBV9 to TRBJ2-7, with D perhaps being TRBD1 or TRBD2 (5 bases each). The CDR3 DNA follows: TGTGCCAGCAGCGTAGGGTCAGGGACGGAGGAGCAGTACTTC. It is translated as CASSVGSGTEEQYF.